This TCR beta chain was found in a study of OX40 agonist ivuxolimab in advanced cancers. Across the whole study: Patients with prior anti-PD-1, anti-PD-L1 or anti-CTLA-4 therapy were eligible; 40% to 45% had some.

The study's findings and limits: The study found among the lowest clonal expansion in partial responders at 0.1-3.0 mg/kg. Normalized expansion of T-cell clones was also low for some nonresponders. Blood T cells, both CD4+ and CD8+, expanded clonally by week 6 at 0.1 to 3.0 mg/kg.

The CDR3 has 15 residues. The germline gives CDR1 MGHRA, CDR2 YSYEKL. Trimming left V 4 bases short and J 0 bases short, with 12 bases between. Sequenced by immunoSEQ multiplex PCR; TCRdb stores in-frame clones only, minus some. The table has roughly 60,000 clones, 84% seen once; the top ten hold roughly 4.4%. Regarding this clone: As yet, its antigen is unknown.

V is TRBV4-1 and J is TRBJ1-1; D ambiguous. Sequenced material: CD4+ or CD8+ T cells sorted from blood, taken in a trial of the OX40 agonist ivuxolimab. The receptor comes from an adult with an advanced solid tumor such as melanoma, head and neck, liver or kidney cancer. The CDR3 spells CASSPPRGMNTEAFF. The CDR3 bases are TGCGCCAGCAGCCCTCCCCGTGGGATGAACACTGAAGCTTTCTTT.